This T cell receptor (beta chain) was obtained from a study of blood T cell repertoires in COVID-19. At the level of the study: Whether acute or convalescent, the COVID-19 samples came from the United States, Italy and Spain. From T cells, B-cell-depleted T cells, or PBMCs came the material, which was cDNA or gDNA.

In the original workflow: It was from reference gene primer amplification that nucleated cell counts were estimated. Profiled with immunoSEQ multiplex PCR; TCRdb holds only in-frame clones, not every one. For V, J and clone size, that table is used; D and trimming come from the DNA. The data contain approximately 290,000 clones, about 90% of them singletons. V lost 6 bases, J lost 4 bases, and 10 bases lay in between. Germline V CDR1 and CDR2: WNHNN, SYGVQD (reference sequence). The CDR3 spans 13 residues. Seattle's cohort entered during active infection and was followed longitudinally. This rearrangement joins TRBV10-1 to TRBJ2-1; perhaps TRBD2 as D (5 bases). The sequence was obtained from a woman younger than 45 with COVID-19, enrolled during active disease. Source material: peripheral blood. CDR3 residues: CASRKEVYNEQFF. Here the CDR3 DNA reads TGCGCCAGCAGGAAGGAGGTTTACAATGAGCAGTTCTTC.